Here is one TCR beta chain with its context. As yet, its antigen is unknown. This CDR3 has 12 residues. Germline loops: CDR1 WSHSY, CDR2 SAAADI. Trimming pared 4 bases from V and 3 bases from J, leaving 7 bases between. The sample belongs to a study of cytotoxic CD8 clonotypes in ibrutinib-treated CLL. General study points: Sustained-remission and progressing patients diverged in sampling times. Once treatment began, public clonotypes, which were uncommon, contracted or stayed stable. While tracking circulating CD8+ T-cell counts, baseline clonality exceeded that of age-matched healthy donors.

Profiling relied on immunoSEQ multiplex PCR, and the TCRdb table lists in-frame clones only, not all of them. The sample lists 50,000 or so clones; 83% were seen once. The sequencing here drew on PBMCs, taken after 24 months of ibrutinib treatment. The chain links TRBV10-2 to TRBJ2-7; D unresolved. This TCR was sampled from a human donor with chronic lymphocytic leukemia. CDR3 DNA sequence: TGCGCCAGCAGTGTGAACAGCTACGAGCAGTACTTC. The encoded protein is CASSVNSYEQYF.